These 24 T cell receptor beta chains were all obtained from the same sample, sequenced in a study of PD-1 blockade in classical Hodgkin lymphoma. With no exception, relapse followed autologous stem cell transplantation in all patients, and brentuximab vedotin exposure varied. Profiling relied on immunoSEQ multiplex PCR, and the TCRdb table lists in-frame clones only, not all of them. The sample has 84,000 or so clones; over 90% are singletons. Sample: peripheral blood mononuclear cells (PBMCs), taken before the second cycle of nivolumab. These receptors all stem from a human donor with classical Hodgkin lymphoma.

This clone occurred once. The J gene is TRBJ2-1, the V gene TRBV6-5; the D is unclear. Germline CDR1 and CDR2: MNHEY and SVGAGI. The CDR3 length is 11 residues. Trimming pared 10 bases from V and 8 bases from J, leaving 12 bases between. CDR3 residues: CATIQVYEQFF. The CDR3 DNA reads TGTGCCACCATCCAGGTTTATGAGCAGTTCTTC.

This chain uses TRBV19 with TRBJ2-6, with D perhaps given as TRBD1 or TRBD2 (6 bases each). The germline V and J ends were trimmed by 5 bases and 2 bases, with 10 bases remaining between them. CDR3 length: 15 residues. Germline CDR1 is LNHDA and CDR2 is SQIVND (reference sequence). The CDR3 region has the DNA TGTGCCAGTAGTTGGGGGGCTCCTGGGGCCAACGTCCTGACTTTC. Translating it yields CASSWGAPGANVLTF. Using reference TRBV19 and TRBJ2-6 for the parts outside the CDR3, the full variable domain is DGGITQSPKYLFRKEGQNVTLSCEQNLNHDAMYWYRQDPGQGLRLIYYSQIVNDFQKGDIAEGYSVSREKKESFPLTVTSAQKNPTAFYLCASSWGAPGANVLTFGAGSRLTVL.

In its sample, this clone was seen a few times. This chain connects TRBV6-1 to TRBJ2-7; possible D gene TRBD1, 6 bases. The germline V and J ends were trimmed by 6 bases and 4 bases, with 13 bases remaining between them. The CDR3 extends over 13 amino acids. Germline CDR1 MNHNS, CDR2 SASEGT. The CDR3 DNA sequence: TGTGCCAGCAGCGGGACACCAAATTACGAGCAGTACTTC. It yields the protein CASSGTPNYEQYF.

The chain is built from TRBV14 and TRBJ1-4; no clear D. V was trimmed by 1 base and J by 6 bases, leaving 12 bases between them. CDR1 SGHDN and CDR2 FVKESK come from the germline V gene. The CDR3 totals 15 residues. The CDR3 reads CASSQAWGIHEKLFF. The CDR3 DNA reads TGTGCCAGCAGCCAAGCGTGGGGAATCCATGAAAAACTGTTTTTT.

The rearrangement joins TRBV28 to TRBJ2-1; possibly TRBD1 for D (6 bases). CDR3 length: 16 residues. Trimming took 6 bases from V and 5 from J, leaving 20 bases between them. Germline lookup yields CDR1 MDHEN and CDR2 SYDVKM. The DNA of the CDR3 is TGTGCCAGCAGCAAAGAATCAACAGGGTATCACAATGAGCAGTTCTTC. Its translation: CASSKESTGYHNEQFF.

The CDR3 protein is CASRTSGSHEQYF. CDR3 DNA: TGCGCCAGCAGAACTAGCGGGAGTCACGAGCAGTACTTC. This rearrangement joins TRBV4-1 to TRBJ2-7, with 11 positions matching TRBD2. Germline CDR1 reads MGHRA; CDR2 reads YSYEKL. J lost 5 bases, V lost 6 bases, and 3 bases had no gene match. The CDR3 loop spans 13 amino acids.

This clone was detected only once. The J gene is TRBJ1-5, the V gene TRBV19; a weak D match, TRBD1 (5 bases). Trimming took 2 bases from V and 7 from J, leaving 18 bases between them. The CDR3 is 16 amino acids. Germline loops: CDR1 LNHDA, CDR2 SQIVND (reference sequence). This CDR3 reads CASSISRERGWQPQHF. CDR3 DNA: TGTGCCAGTAGTATATCCAGGGAACGGGGCTGGCAGCCCCAGCATTTT.

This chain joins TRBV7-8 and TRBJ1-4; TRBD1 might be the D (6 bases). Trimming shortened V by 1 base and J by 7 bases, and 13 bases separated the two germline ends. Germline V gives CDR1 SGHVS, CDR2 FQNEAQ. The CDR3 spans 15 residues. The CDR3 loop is CASSLGTGIGEKLFF. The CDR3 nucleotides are TGTGCCAGCAGCTTAGGAACAGGGATTGGTGAAAAACTGTTTTTT.

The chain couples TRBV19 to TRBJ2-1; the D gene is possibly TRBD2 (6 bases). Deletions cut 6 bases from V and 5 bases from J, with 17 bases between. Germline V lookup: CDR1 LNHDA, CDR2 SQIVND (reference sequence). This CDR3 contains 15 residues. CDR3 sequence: CASSLSSGPHNEQFF. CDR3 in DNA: TGTGCCAGTAGCCTAAGCAGCGGGCCACACAATGAGCAGTTCTTC.

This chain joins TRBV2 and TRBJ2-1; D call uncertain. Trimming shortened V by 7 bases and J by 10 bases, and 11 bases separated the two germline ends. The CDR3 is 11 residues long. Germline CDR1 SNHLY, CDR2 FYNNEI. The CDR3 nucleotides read TGTGCCAGCATGCCGGTTGGGGAGCAGTTCTTC. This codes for CASMPVGEQFF. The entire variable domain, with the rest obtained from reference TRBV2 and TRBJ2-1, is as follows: EPEVTQTPSHQVTQMGQEVILRCVPISNHLYFYWYRQILGQKVEFLVSFYNNEISEKSEIFDDQFSVERPDGSNFTLKIRSTKLEDSAMYFCASMPVGEQFFGPGTRLTVL.

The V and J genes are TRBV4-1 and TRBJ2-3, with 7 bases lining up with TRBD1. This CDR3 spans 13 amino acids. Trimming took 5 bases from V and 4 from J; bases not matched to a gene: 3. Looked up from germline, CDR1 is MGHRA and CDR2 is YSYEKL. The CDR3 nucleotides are TGCGCCAGCAGCACCACAGGGGCAGATACGCAGTATTTT. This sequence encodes CASSTTGADTQYF.

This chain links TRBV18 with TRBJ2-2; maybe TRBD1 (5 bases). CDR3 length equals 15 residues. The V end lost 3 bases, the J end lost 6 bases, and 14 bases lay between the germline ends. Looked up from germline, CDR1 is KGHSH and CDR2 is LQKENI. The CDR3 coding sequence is TGTGCCAGCTCACCGCCAGGGTCGGACGCCGGGGAGCTGTTTTTT. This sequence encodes CASSPPGSDAGELFF.

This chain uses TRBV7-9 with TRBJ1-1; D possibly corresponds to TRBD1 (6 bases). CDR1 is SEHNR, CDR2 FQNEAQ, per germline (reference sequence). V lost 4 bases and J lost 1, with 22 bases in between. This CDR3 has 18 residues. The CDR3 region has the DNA TGTGCCAGCAGCTCTCCTCTGACAGGACTCCATGGGAACACTGAAGCTTTCTTT. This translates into CASSSPLTGLHGNTEAFF.

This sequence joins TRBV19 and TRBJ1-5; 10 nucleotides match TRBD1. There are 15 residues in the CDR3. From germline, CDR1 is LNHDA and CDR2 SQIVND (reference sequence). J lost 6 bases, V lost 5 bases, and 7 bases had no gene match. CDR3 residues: CASSSDRGLPQPQHF. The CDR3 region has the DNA TGTGCCAGTAGTTCAGACAGGGGGCTGCCTCAGCCCCAGCATTTT.

CDR3 residues: CRRNANLNYGYTF. The CDR3 nucleotides read TGTCGGCGTAATGCGAATTTAAACTATGGCTACACCTTC. The V call is TRBV27, the J call TRBJ1-2; D is unresolved. The CDR3 is made up of 13 amino acids. Germline CDR1 is MNHEY and CDR2 is SMNVEV (reference sequence).

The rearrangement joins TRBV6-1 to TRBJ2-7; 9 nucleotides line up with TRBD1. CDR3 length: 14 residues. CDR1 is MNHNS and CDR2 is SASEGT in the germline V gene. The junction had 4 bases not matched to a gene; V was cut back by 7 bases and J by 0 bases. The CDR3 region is CASIDRGSSYEQYF. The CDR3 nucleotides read TGTGCCAGCATTGACAGGGGGAGCTCCTACGAGCAGTACTTC.

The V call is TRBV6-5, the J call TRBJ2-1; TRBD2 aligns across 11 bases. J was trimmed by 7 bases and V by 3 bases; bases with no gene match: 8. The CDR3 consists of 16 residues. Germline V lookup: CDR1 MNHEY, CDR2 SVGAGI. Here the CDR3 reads CASSYTTSGSWNEQFF. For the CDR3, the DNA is TGTGCCAGCAGTTATACTACTAGCGGGAGTTGGAATGAGCAGTTCTTC.

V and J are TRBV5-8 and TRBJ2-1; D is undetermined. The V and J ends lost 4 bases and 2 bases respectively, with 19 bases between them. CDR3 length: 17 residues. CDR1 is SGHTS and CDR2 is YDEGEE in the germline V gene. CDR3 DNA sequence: TGTGCCAGCAGCCTCCTGAAACTACTTCGGGCCTACAATGAGCAGTTCTTC. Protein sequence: CASSLLKLLRAYNEQFF.

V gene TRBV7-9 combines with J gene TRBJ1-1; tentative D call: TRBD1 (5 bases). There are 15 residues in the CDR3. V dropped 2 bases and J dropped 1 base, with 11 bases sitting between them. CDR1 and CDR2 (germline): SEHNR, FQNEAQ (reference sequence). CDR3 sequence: CASSLQGRGNTEAFF. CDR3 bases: TGTGCCAGCAGCTTACAGGGTAGGGGGAACACTGAAGCTTTCTTT.

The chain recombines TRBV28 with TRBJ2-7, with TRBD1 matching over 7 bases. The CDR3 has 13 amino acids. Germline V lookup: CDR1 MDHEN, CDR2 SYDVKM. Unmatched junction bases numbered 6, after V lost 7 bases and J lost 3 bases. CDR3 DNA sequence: TGTGCCAGCACAGGGGGACGAAGCTACGAGCAGTACTTC. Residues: CASTGGRSYEQYF.

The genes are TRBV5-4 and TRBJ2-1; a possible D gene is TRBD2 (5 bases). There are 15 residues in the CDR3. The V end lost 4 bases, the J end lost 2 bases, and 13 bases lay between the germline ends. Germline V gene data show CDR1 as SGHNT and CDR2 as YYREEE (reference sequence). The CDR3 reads CASSRGTRTYNEQFF. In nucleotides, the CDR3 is TGTGCCAGCAGCCGGGGAACTAGGACCTACAATGAGCAGTTCTTC.

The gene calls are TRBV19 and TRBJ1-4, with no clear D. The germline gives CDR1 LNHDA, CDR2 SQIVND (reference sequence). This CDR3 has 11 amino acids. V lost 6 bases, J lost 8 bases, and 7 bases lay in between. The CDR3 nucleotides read TGTGCCAGTAGAGTAGGCGAAAAACTGTTTTTT. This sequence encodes CASRVGEKLFF.

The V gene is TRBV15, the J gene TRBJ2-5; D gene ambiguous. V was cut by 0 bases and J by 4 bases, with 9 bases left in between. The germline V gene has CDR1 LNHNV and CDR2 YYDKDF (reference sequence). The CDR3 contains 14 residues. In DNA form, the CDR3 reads TGTGCCACCAGCAGAGATTGGGGTGTAGAGACCCAGTACTTC. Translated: CATSRDWGVETQYF.

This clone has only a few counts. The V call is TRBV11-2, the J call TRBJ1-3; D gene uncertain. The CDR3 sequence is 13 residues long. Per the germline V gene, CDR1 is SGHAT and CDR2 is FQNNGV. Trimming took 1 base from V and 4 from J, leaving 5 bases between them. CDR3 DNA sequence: TGTGCCAGCAGCTTAGGCATGGGAAACACCATATATTTT. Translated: CASSLGMGNTIYF.